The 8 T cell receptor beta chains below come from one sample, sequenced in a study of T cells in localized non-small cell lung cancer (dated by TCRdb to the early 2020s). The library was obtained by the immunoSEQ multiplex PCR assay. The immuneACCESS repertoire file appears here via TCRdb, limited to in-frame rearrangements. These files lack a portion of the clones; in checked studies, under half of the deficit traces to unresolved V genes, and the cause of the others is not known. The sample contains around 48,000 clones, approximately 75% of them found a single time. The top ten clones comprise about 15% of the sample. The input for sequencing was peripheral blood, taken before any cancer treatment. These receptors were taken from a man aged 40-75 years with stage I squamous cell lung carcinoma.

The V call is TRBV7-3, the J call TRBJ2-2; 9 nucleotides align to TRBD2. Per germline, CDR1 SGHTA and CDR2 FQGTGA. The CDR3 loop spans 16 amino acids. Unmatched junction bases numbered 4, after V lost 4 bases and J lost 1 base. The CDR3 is CASSSYSGGNTGELFF. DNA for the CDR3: TGTGCCAGCAGCTCCTATAGCGGGGGGAACACCGGGGAGCTGTTTTTT.

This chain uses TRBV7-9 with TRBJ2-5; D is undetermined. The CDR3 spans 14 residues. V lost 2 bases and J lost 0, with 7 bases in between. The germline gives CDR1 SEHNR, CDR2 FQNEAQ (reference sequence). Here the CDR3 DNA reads TGTGCCAGCAGCTTAATAGGAAACCAAGAGACCCAGTACTTC. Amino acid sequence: CASSLIGNQETQYF.

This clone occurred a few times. The CDR3 DNA reads as TGTGCCAGCAGTAAGTCACAGGGGAGAGAGACCCAGTACTTC. This sequence encodes CASSKSQGRETQYF. This chain links TRBV28 with TRBJ2-5, with 7 bases fitting TRBD1. Unmatched junction bases numbered 7, after V lost 5 bases and J lost 4 bases. Looked up from germline, CDR1 is MDHEN and CDR2 is SYDVKM. CDR3 length: 14 amino acids.

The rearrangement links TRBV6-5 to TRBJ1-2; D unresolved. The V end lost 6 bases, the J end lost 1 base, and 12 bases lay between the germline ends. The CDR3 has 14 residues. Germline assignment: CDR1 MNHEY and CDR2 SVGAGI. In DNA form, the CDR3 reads TGTGCCAGCAGCCCTGTTGTTGGTAACTATGGCTACACCTTC. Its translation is CASSPVVGNYGYTF.

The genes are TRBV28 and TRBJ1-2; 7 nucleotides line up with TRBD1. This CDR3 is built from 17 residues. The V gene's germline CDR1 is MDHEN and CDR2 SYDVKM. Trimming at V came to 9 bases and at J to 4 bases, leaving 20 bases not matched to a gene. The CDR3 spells CASRVGTVSSHVYGYTF. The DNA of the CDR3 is TGTGCCAGTAGGGTAGGGACAGTCTCCTCCCATGTCTATGGCTACACCTTC.

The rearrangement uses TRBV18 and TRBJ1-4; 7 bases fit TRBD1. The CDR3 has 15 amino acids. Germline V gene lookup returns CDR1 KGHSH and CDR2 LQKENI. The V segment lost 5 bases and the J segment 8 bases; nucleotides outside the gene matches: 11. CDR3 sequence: CASSTKDRPPEKLFF. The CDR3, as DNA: TGTGCCAGCTCAACAAAGGACAGGCCGCCCGAAAAACTGTTTTTT.

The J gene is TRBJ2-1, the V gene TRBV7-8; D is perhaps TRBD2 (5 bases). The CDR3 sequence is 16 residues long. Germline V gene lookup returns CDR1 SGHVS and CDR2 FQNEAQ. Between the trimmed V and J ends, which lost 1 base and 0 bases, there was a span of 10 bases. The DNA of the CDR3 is TGTGCCAGCAGCTTAGTGGAGCGGAGCTCCTACAATGAGCAGTTCTTC. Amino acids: CASSLVERSSYNEQFF.

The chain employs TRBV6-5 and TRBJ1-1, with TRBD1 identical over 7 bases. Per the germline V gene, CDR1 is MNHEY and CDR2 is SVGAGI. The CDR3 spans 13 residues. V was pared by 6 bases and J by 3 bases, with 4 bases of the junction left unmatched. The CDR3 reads CASSRQGYTEAFF. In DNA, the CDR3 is TGTGCCAGCAGCCGACAGGGATACACTGAAGCTTTCTTT.